This T cell receptor beta chain was retrieved from a study of T cell responses to AZD1222 COVID-19 vaccine. The germline CDR1 and CDR2 sequences are SGHNT and YYREEE (reference sequence). The ends lost 1 base at V and 4 bases at J; junction bases unmatched: 9. This CDR3 region has 16 residues. As concerns this clone: Its antigen is unknown.

Points from the study as a whole: Baseline antibody screening turned up just six or seven seropositive AZD1222 recipients.

Profiling relied on immunoSEQ multiplex PCR, and the TCRdb table lists in-frame clones only, not all of them. The profile shows more than 150,000 clones, approximately 87% of them singletons. The sample consisted of peripheral blood, taken on day 0 of MenACWY control vaccination. The clonotype comes from an adult in good health. The J gene is TRBJ1-2, the V gene TRBV5-4, with 8 bases identical to TRBD1. The CDR3 nucleotides read TGTGCCAGCAGCTTGTTTGGGCAGGGGGCGGGCTATGGCTACACCTTC. Residues: CASSLFGQGAGYGYTF.